This entry lists 28 T cell receptor beta chains sequenced from one sample in a study of cytomegalovirus exposure and HLA in healthy donors. Primers for the PCR totalled 60 Vbeta and 13 Jbeta. Clones were read by immunoSEQ multiplex PCR, and TCRdb kept only the in-frame ones, dropping some. The sample shows around 88,000 clones, about 81% of them seen only once. Input material: PBMCs. All receptors come from a woman aged 40 to 55 in good health and CMV-seropositive.

The V and J genes are TRBV7-8 and TRBJ1-1, with D maybe TRBD1 (5 bases). V lost 6 bases to trimming and J lost 4 bases, with 12 bases between them. The CDR3 has 13 amino acids. Germline-derived CDR1 and CDR2 are SGHVS and FQNEAQ. DNA for the CDR3: TGTGCCAGCAGAGAGACTAGGGGCACTGAAGCTTTCTTT. This sequence encodes CASRETRGTEAFF.

CDR3 bases: TGTGCCAGCAGCTTAGGACTAGCGGGAGGTGATACGCAGTATTTT. Encoded protein: CASSLGLAGGDTQYF. The V call is TRBV7-2, the J call TRBJ2-3; the match to TRBD2 covers 13 bases. J gave up 6 bases and V 1 base, and 1 base lay outside the gene matches. The CDR3 covers 15 residues. Germline CDR1 and CDR2: SGHTA and FQGNSA.

The chain recombines TRBV10-1 with TRBJ2-2; perhaps TRBD2 as D (7 bases). The germline V and J ends were trimmed by 2 bases and 2 bases, with 9 bases remaining between them. CDR1 is WNHNN and CDR2 is SYGVQD in the germline V gene (reference sequence). CDR3 length: 15 amino acids. The CDR3 is CASSEGGGNTGELFF. The CDR3 nucleotides are TGCGCCAGCAGTGAGGGGGGGGGCAACACCGGGGAGCTGTTTTTT.

The chain employs TRBV19 and TRBJ1-1, with D tentatively TRBD1 (6 bases). The V gene lost 8 bases and the J gene lost 2 bases, with 15 bases spanning the gap. CDR1 is LNHDA and CDR2 is SQIVND in the germline V gene (reference sequence). This CDR3 is built from 14 residues. CDR3 loop: CASDPGHKNTEAFF. Written as DNA, the CDR3 is TGTGCCAGTGACCCGGGACACAAAAACACTGAAGCTTTCTTT.

This clone was seen a few times. The rearrangement joins TRBV27 to TRBJ2-3, with TRBD2 identical over 8 bases. CDR1 is MNHEY and CDR2 is SMNVEV in the germline V gene (reference sequence). J was trimmed by 7 bases and V by 3 bases; bases with no gene match: 15. The CDR3 totals 17 residues. CDR3 region: CASSFLPAGEGMNTQYF. CDR3 DNA sequence: TGTGCCAGCAGTTTCCTTCCAGCGGGAGAGGGGATGAATACGCAGTATTTT.

This rearrangement joins TRBV4-1 to TRBJ1-2; TRBD1 agrees at 7 bases. This CDR3 comprises 14 residues. The V segment lost 4 bases and the J segment 5 bases; nucleotides outside the gene matches: 7. From germline, CDR1 is MGHRA and CDR2 YSYEKL. The chain's CDR3 is CASSRSGTDYGYTF. CDR3 DNA: TGCGCCAGCAGCCGGTCCGGGACAGATTATGGCTACACCTTC.

The chain links TRBV9 to TRBJ2-5, with D unresolved. The CDR3 has 14 residues. Trimming removed 1 base at V and 0 bases at J, with 7 bases between. Germline lookup yields CDR1 SGDLS and CDR2 YYNGEE. The CDR3 spells CASSVYPDQETQYF. CDR3 sequence (DNA): TGTGCCAGCAGCGTATACCCAGACCAAGAGACCCAGTACTTC.

This clone was observed a single time. The V and J genes are TRBV7-9 and TRBJ2-7; TRBD1 might be the D (6 bases). Trimming cost V 5 bases and J 2 bases, with 13 bases left between them. CDR3 size: 14 residues. Germline loops: CDR1 SEHNR, CDR2 FQNEAQ (reference sequence). This CDR3 reads CASSNNTGTYEQYF. The CDR3 DNA sequence: TGTGCCAGCAGCAATAACACAGGGACCTACGAGCAGTACTTC.

The chain has TRBV10-2 and TRBJ2-5; maybe TRBD1 (6 bases). The J call may be incorrect, as the DNA end agrees better with TRBJ2-7. The length of the CDR3 is 15 residues. Germline assignment: CDR1 WSHSY and CDR2 SAAADI. The CDR3 DNA sequence: TGCGCCAGCAGGAGGGGGAGTGGGTCGGTCTACGAGCAGTACTTC. Translated, it gives CASRRGSGSVYEQYF.

This clone was picked up a small number of times. DNA for the CDR3: TGTGCCAGCACCCAAAGGCCCGACAGTTGGGAGCTGTTTTTT. Protein sequence: CASTQRPDSWELFF. V and J are TRBV6-6 and TRBJ2-2; perhaps TRBD1 as D (5 bases). The ends were cut back, 7 bases at V and 9 bases at J, with 18 bases in the middle. The CDR3 extends over 14 amino acids. Germline values: CDR1 MNHNY, CDR2 SVGAGI (reference sequence).

The chain recombines TRBV7-3 with TRBJ2-1; possible D gene TRBD2, 6 bases. CDR3 length: 15 amino acids. V was shortened by 2 bases and J by 2 bases, with 10 bases between the two germline ends. Germline CDR1 reads SGHTA; CDR2 reads FQGTGA. This chain's CDR3 is CASSLQGLAYNEQFF. Written as DNA, the CDR3 is TGTGCCAGCAGCTTACAGGGACTGGCCTACAATGAGCAGTTCTTC.

J is TRBJ2-7 and V is TRBV5-1; 11 bases fit TRBD1. Germline V gene data show CDR1 as SGHRS and CDR2 as YFSETQ. The trim removed 0 bases at V and 7 bases at J, leaving 9 bases unmatched. This CDR3 has 16 residues. The CDR3 is CASSLGVWGQGGEQYF. The CDR3 region has the DNA TGCGCCAGCAGCTTGGGGGTTTGGGGACAGGGGGGAGAGCAGTACTTC.

The chain couples TRBV25-1 to TRBJ2-2, with a possible D match to TRBD2 (6 bases). The CDR3 runs 16 residues. Germline V gene sequence: CDR1 MGHDK, CDR2 SYGVNS. The V end lost 1 base, the J end lost 3 bases, and 12 bases lay between the germline ends. CDR3 amino acids: CASSEFGAGYTGELFF. The DNA for the CDR3 is TGTGCCAGCAGTGAATTTGGGGCGGGATACACCGGGGAGCTGTTTTTT.

The rearrangement links TRBV15 to TRBJ2-7; 12 nucleotides line up with TRBD2. The germline V gene encodes CDR1 LNHNV and CDR2 YYDKDF (reference sequence). There are 16 residues in the CDR3. V lost 3 bases and J lost 9; bases outside the gene matches: 12. CDR3 loop: CATSRDRLAGVDRQYF. The CDR3 coding sequence is TGTGCCACCAGCAGGGACAGACTAGCGGGAGTCGATAGGCAGTACTTC.

The chain employs TRBV27 and TRBJ1-1; 7 bases agree with TRBD1. V was pared by 5 bases and J by 3 bases, with 3 bases of the junction left unmatched. This CDR3 spans 13 amino acids. Germline CDR1 is MNHEY and CDR2 is SMNVEV (reference sequence). The CDR3 DNA reads TGTGCCAGCAGTGCTGACAGGGACACTGAAGCTTTCTTT. Its protein product is CASSADRDTEAFF.

This clone was seen a single time. The same CDR3 arises from other DNA sequences in this sample as well. Written as DNA, the CDR3 is TGTGCCATCAGTGAGTCCCAGAATTCACCCCTCCACTTT. Translating it yields CAISESQNSPLHF. This sequence joins TRBV10-3 and TRBJ1-6; D gene ambiguous. The CDR3 is 13 amino acids. Germline V gene sequence: CDR1 ENHRY, CDR2 SYGVKD. The V gene lost 0 bases and the J gene lost 7 bases, with 4 bases spanning the gap.

The J gene is TRBJ2-1, the V gene TRBV11-3, with D possibly being TRBD2 (5 bases). In germline, CDR1 is SGHNT, CDR2 YENEEA. The CDR3 is 12 amino acids. The ends were cut back, 3 bases at V and 7 bases at J, with 7 bases in the middle. The CDR3 loop reads CASSLRENEQFF. The DNA for the CDR3 is TGTGCCAGCAGCTTGAGGGAAAATGAGCAGTTCTTC.

V is TRBV6-5 and J is TRBJ1-5, with D tentatively TRBD1 (5 bases). The CDR3 has 14 residues. The V end was cut by 0 bases, the J end by 5 bases, with 8 bases between. Germline CDR1 MNHEY, CDR2 SVGAGI. CDR3 DNA: TGTGCCAGCAGTTACTCGCAGGGATATCAGCCCCAGCATTTT. This sequence encodes CASSYSQGYQPQHF.

The chain employs TRBV9 and TRBJ1-1; D perhaps matches TRBD1 (6 bases). The V gene lost 0 bases and the J gene lost 1 base, with 16 bases spanning the gap. This CDR3 has 17 residues. The V gene's germline CDR1 is SGDLS and CDR2 YYNGEE. The CDR3 sequence is CASSVGTGSLQNTEAFF. DNA for the CDR3: TGTGCCAGCAGCGTAGGCACAGGGAGTCTACAGAACACTGAAGCTTTCTTT.

The chain recombines TRBV10-2 with TRBJ2-1; D is unresolved. Germline V gene data show CDR1 as WSHSY and CDR2 as SAAADI. The V and J ends lost 4 bases and 3 bases respectively, with 7 bases between them. The CDR3 has 13 amino acids. The CDR3 loop is CASSVWLYNEQFF. The DNA of the CDR3 is TGCGCCAGCAGTGTTTGGCTCTACAATGAGCAGTTCTTC.

The V gene is TRBV4-2, the J gene TRBJ2-7; D might be TRBD1 (5 bases). Germline V lookup: CDR1 LGHNA, CDR2 YNFKEQ. The V and J ends lost 2 bases and 3 bases respectively, with 14 bases between them. The CDR3 has 15 residues. The CDR3 region is CASSQTGNSHYEQYF. The CDR3 DNA reads TGTGCCAGCAGCCAAACAGGTAATTCACACTACGAGCAGTACTTC.

The rearrangement joins TRBV7-9 to TRBJ2-7, with TRBD1 matching 10 bases. This CDR3 has 15 residues. Trimming at V came to 1 base and at J to 5 bases, leaving 5 bases not matched to a gene. Germline CDR1 SEHNR, CDR2 FQNEAQ (reference sequence). CDR3 sequence: CASSLVRTGGHEQYF. The CDR3 bases are TGTGCCAGCAGCTTAGTTAGGACAGGGGGTCACGAGCAGTACTTC.

The chain combines TRBV5-1 with TRBJ2-7, with 10 bases that match TRBD1. The CDR3 has 14 residues. Germline V gene data show CDR1 as SGHRS and CDR2 as YFSETQ. The junction had 5 bases not matched to a gene; V was cut back by 3 bases and J by 5 bases. The CDR3 is CASSWGQGRDEQYF. DNA of the CDR3: TGCGCCAGCAGCTGGGGACAGGGGAGGGACGAGCAGTACTTC.

As for this clone: The junction does not match germline at one end; this may be a read error. The rearrangement links TRBV7-9 to TRBJ1-5; 8 bases line up with TRBD1. CDR1 and CDR2 from the germline V gene are SEHNR and FQNEAQ (reference sequence). There are 12 residues in the CDR3. DNA for the CDR3: TGTTCCAGCGGACAGGGTGATCAGCCCCAGCATTTT. Translated: CSSGQGDQPQHF.

The chain carries TRBV7-8 and TRBJ2-5; D remains ambiguous. Germline CDR1 and CDR2: SGHVS and FQNEAQ. This CDR3 has 14 residues. The germline V and J ends were trimmed by 5 bases and 1 base, with 11 bases remaining between them. CDR3 in amino acids: CASSAYASQETQYF. DNA for the CDR3: TGTGCCAGCAGCGCCTACGCAAGCCAAGAGACCCAGTACTTC. Full variable domain (missing parts from reference TRBV7-8 and TRBJ2-5): GAGVSQSPRYKVAKRGQDVALRCDPISGHVSLFWYQQALGQGPEFLTYFQNEAQLDKSGLPSDRFFAERPEGSVSTLKIQRTQQEDSAVYLCASSAYASQETQYFGPGTRLLVL.

This clone was seen once. Mismatch with germline at one junction end may stem from a read error. The chain uses TRBV5-1 and TRBJ1-1; D not certain. The CDR3 sequence is 14 residues long. Germline-derived CDR1 and CDR2 are SGHRS and YFSETQ. CDR3 sequence (DNA): TGCGCCAGCAGCTTCGACTCGGCGAACACTGAAACTTTCTTT. As protein: CASSFDSANTETFF.

CDR3 residues: CASSDEGASQPQHF. The CDR3 DNA follows: TGTGCCAGCTCTGATGAGGGGGCGAGTCAGCCCCAGCATTTT. V is TRBV6-1 and J is TRBJ1-5, with 7 bases matching TRBD1. Germline V gene lookup returns CDR1 MNHNS and CDR2 SASEGT. V shed 8 bases, J shed 6 bases, and the junction held 10 bases outside the gene matches. The CDR3 loop spans 14 amino acids.

J is TRBJ1-4 and V is TRBV29-1; possibly TRBD1 for D (6 bases). V shed 4 bases and J shed 8 bases, with 14 bases lying between them. Germline V gene data show CDR1 as SQVTM and CDR2 as ANQGSEA. The CDR3 spans 13 residues. The CDR3 region is CSVATGSFEKLFF. The DNA for the CDR3 is TGCAGCGTTGCAACAGGGTCGTTCGAAAAACTGTTTTTT.